The 27 T cell receptor beta chains presented below share a single source sample, sequenced in a study of cytomegalovirus exposure and HLA in healthy donors. Primers for the PCR totalled 60 Vbeta and 13 Jbeta. The method was immunoSEQ multiplex PCR; TCRdb's version includes in-frame clones alone and lacks a portion of them. The sample shows 200,000 or so clones, about three quarters of them seen only once. The specimen was PBMCs. The source of these receptors is a man aged 18 to 35 in good health and CMV-seronegative.

The chain uses TRBV29-1 and TRBJ1-1, with unresolved D. Germline V gives CDR1 SQVTM, CDR2 ANQGSEA. V lost 4 bases, J lost 10 bases, and 16 bases lay in between. The CDR3 sequence is 12 residues long. This CDR3 reads CSVAVKAGSAFF. For the CDR3, the DNA is TGCAGCGTTGCTGTTAAGGCAGGCTCAGCTTTCTTT.

J is TRBJ1-6 and V is TRBV30, with TRBD1 matching over 9 bases. V shed 2 bases and J 5 bases; nucleotides not matched to a gene: 7. Germline CDR1 GTSNPN, CDR2 SVGIG (reference sequence). The CDR3 spans 16 residues. In DNA, the CDR3 is TGTGCCTGGAGTTCTCACAGGGGGCTGCATAATTCACCCCTCCACTTT. The encoded protein is CAWSSHRGLHNSPLHF.

The rearrangement uses TRBV7-9 and TRBJ1-6, with D maybe TRBD1 (5 bases). Germline V gives CDR1 SEHNR, CDR2 FQNEAQ (reference sequence). V gave up 6 bases and J gave up 5 bases, with 11 bases separating them. There are 14 residues in the CDR3. The CDR3 reads CASSFTGDNSPLHF. The CDR3 DNA sequence: TGTGCCAGCAGTTTTACAGGTGATAATTCACCCCTCCACTTT.

J is TRBJ1-2 and V is TRBV4-3; TRBD1 matches at 9 bases. The CDR3 runs to 14 residues. CDR1 LGHNA and CDR2 YSLEER come from the germline V gene. V lost 2 bases to trimming and J lost 7 bases; unmatched junction nucleotides: 5. CDR3 residues: CASSQTGGGGGYTF. The CDR3, as DNA: TGCGCCAGCAGCCAAACAGGGGGCGGAGGTGGCTACACCTTC.

J is TRBJ1-5 and V is TRBV4-1; 10 nucleotides match TRBD1. The J segment lost 5 bases and the V segment lost 1 base, leaving 2 bases of the junction unmatched. Germline V lookup: CDR1 MGHRA, CDR2 YSYEKL. CDR3 length: 15 residues. CDR3 protein: CASSQVTGGDQPQHF. DNA for the CDR3: TGCGCCAGCAGCCAAGTGACAGGGGGCGATCAGCCCCAGCATTTT.

This clone was seen a handful of times. This chain connects TRBV7-9 to TRBJ2-7; possibly TRBD1 for D (5 bases). Trimming stripped 3 bases from V and 6 bases from J, with 9 bases between. This CDR3 has 12 amino acids. Germline V gives CDR1 SEHNR, CDR2 FQNEAQ (reference sequence). CDR3 in amino acids: CASSLMGPEQYF. The CDR3 nucleotides are TGTGCCAGCAGCTTGATGGGGCCCGAGCAGTACTTC.

CDR3 nucleotides: TGTGCCAGCAGCAAAGCCGGACAGGGCTCTGGCGAGCAGTACTTC. Amino acids: CASSKAGQGSGEQYF. The chain employs TRBV21-1 and TRBJ2-7; the D segment call TRBD1 is taken from the table without a DNA check. TRBV21-1 is reported as a pseudogene. There are 15 residues in the CDR3.

This clone appeared a few times. The chain carries TRBV25-1 and TRBJ1-4, with a tentative D call TRBD1 (6 bases). V was clipped by 3 bases and J by 8 bases, with 13 bases between them. Germline CDR1 and CDR2: MGHDK and SYGVNS. CDR3 length equals 14 residues. The CDR3 nucleotides read TGTGCCAGCAGTGATAATAGGGGGTACGAAAAACTGTTTTTT. Translating it yields CASSDNRGYEKLFF.

CDR3 amino acids: CASSPKSGGSSDTQYF. The CDR3 nucleotides read TGTGCCAGCTCACCAAAAAGTGGCGGGAGCTCAGATACGCAGTATTTT. The chain couples TRBV18 to TRBJ2-3, with TRBD2 matching 7 bases. In germline, CDR1 is KGHSH, CDR2 LQKENI. Trimming at V came to 2 bases and at J to 4 bases, leaving 9 bases not matched to a gene. The CDR3 runs to 16 residues.

In nucleotides, the CDR3 is TGTGCCAGCAGTGAGACCTTCGGGAAATACTACCATCAGCCCCAGCATTTT. Its protein product is CASSETFGKYYHQPQHF. The genes are TRBV6-1 and TRBJ1-5; D not certain. Looked up from germline, CDR1 is MNHNS and CDR2 is SASEGT. V was clipped by 3 bases and J by 5 bases, with 20 bases between them. This CDR3 spans 17 amino acids.

This CDR3 is CASSPPKAGAYNEQFF. CDR3 DNA sequence: TGTGCCAGCTCACCACCTAAAGCGGGAGCCTACAATGAGCAGTTCTTC. This chain links TRBV18 with TRBJ2-1; 8 bases fit TRBD2. This CDR3 contains 16 residues. J was trimmed by 2 bases and V by 0 bases; bases with no gene match: 3. CDR1 is KGHSH and CDR2 is LQKENI in the germline V gene.

V usage is TRBV29-1 and J usage is TRBJ2-1, with 8 bases that match TRBD1. The CDR3 extends over 18 amino acids. Trimming removed 2 bases from V and 7 bases from J; junction bases left unmatched: 19. In germline, CDR1 is SQVTM, CDR2 ANQGSEA. This CDR3 is CSVERPGGSRSIGNEQFF. As DNA, the CDR3 is TGCAGCGTTGAAAGGCCAGGGGGCAGCCGTTCGATCGGTAATGAGCAGTTCTTC.

V is TRBV13 and J is TRBJ2-5; the match to TRBD1 covers 7 bases. This CDR3 is built from 17 residues. With V trimmed by 5 bases and J by 4 bases, 16 bases remained unmatched. CDR1 and CDR2 (germline): PRHDT, FYEKMQ (reference sequence). This CDR3 reads CASSPHRGGAGGETQYF. The CDR3 bases are TGTGCCAGCAGCCCCCATCGGGGTGGGGCAGGGGGAGAGACCCAGTACTTC.

The rearrangement joins TRBV2 to TRBJ1-4, with D tentatively TRBD1 (5 bases). The germline V and J ends were trimmed by 7 bases and 5 bases, with 17 bases remaining between them. Germline V gene sequence: CDR1 SNHLY, CDR2 FYNNEI. This CDR3 is built from 15 residues. The CDR3 nucleotides are TGTGCCAGCACCGGACGGGGGGTAGGAAATGAAAAACTGTTTTTT. Its translation: CASTGRGVGNEKLFF.

The gene calls are TRBV5-6 and TRBJ2-7; the D is unclear. This CDR3 has 13 residues. The V end lost 0 bases, the J end lost 2 bases, and 6 bases lay between the germline ends. Germline CDR1 and CDR2: SGHDT and YYEEEE. The CDR3 bases are TGTGCCAGCAGCTTGGGTCCAACCTACGAGCAGTACTTC. Encoded protein: CASSLGPTYEQYF.

This sequence joins TRBV4-3 and TRBJ1-5; 9 bases match TRBD1. V was pared by 0 bases and J by 7 bases, with 7 bases of the junction left unmatched. Germline assignment: CDR1 LGHNA and CDR2 YSLEER. This CDR3 spans 16 amino acids. The CDR3 nucleotides are TGCGCCAGCAGCCAAGATGGTGGGACAGGGAGCCAGCCCCAGCATTTT. Its protein is CASSQDGGTGSQPQHF.

V usage is TRBV19 and J usage is TRBJ2-3, with 7 bases fitting TRBD2. Germline V CDR1 and CDR2: LNHDA, SQIVND (reference sequence). The V segment lost 6 bases and the J segment 4 bases; nucleotides outside the gene matches: 19. The CDR3 has 18 amino acids. The DNA of the CDR3 is TGTGCCAGTAGAGAGGGCAGCGGGATCCCATCGTGGGCAGATACGCAGTATTTT. Translated, it gives CASREGSGIPSWADTQYF.

V is TRBV30 and J is TRBJ2-7; D ambiguous. The CDR3 is 13 amino acids. CDR1 and CDR2 (germline): GTSNPN, SVGIG (reference sequence). V lost 0 bases to trimming and J lost 4 bases, with 10 bases between them. CDR3 loop: CAWSVFLLYEQYF. Here the CDR3 DNA reads TGTGCCTGGAGTGTCTTTCTTCTATACGAGCAGTACTTC. Based on the CDR3 plus reference TRBV30 and TRBJ2-7, the full variable domain is SQTIHQWPATLVQPVGSPLSLECTVEGTSNPNLYWYRQAAGRGLQLLFYSVGIGQISSEVPQNLSASRPQDRQFILSSKKLLLSDSGFYLCAWSVFLLYEQYFGPGTRLTVT.

This clone was picked up a small number of times. The rearrangement uses TRBV19 and TRBJ2-5, with D hard to call. Germline V gene data show CDR1 as LNHDA and CDR2 as SQIVND (reference sequence). V lost 8 bases and J lost 1, with 11 bases in between. There are 13 residues in the CDR3. For the CDR3, the DNA is TGTGCCAGTGCGGCAGACTCCCAAGAGACCCAGTACTTC. It yields the protein CASAADSQETQYF.

This clone has only a few counts. The CDR3 nucleotides read TGTGCCAGCAGCTTAGGCCCGGGGCAGCCCCAGCATTTT. Translated, it gives CASSLGPGQPQHF. The J gene is TRBJ1-5, the V gene TRBV7-2; D gene ambiguous. V was trimmed by 1 base and J by 7 bases, leaving 8 bases between them. This CDR3 is 13 amino acids long. Germline CDR1 SGHTA, CDR2 FQGNSA. Filled out from reference TRBV7-2 and TRBJ1-5, the complete variable domain reads GAGVSQSPSNKVTEKGKDVELRCDPISGHTALYWYRQSLGQGLEFLIYFQGNSAPDKSGLPSDRFSAERTGGSVSTLTIQRTQQEDSAVYLCASSLGPGQPQHFGDGTRLSIL.

The chain joins TRBV30 to TRBJ2-5; TRBD2 matches 12 bases. CDR3 size: 15 residues. Germline V lookup: CDR1 GTSNPN, CDR2 SVGIG (reference sequence). After removal of 4 bases from V and 2 bases from J, the junction contained 5 bases not matched to a gene. The CDR3: CAWTSGTSGQETQYF. The CDR3 coding sequence is TGTGCCTGGACGTCCGGGACTAGCGGGCAAGAGACCCAGTACTTC.

The genes are TRBV19 and TRBJ2-7, with D perhaps TRBD2 (6 bases). Trimming pared 6 bases from V and 1 base from J, leaving 16 bases between. The germline gives CDR1 LNHDA, CDR2 SQIVND (reference sequence). The CDR3 length is 15 residues. The CDR3 bases are TGTGCCAGTAGGCCGATTGGGGGGTCGTCCTACGAGCAGTACTTC. Translated, it gives CASRPIGGSSYEQYF.

The chain has TRBV9 and TRBJ2-3; 14 bases are shared with TRBD2. This CDR3 comprises 15 residues. V lost 3 bases, J lost 7 bases, and 4 bases stayed unmatched. Germline V gives CDR1 SGDLS, CDR2 YYNGEE. CDR3 bases: TGTGCCAGCAGCGCGGGACTAGCGGGAGCCTATACGCAGTATTTT. Translating it yields CASSAGLAGAYTQYF.

V is TRBV27 and J is TRBJ2-2, with a weak D call TRBD1 (5 bases). CDR1 MNHEY and CDR2 SMNVEV come from the germline V gene (reference sequence). Trimming took 8 bases from V and 4 from J, leaving 14 bases between them. The length of the CDR3 is 14 residues. CDR3 amino acids: CASSTGKGTGELFF. The CDR3 nucleotides read TGTGCCAGCTCTACAGGCAAGGGCACCGGGGAGCTGTTTTTT.

The count of this clone is one. The genes are TRBV18 and TRBJ1-4, with no clear D. The CDR3 runs 13 residues. CDR1 KGHSH and CDR2 LQKENI come from the germline V gene. V was shortened by 2 bases and J by 8 bases, with 9 bases between the two germline ends. The CDR3 nucleotides are TGTGCCAGCTCACCAAGGGAGGGAGAAAAACTGTTTTTT. Translation: CASSPREGEKLFF.

V usage is TRBV5-6 and J usage is TRBJ2-5; D is possibly TRBD1 (6 bases). Gene TRBJ2-7 matches the end of the DNA better, so the J call may be wrong. The germline V gene has CDR1 SGHDT and CDR2 YYEEEE. This CDR3 has 15 amino acids. The CDR3 nucleotides are TGTGCCAGCAGCGAGCGGACAGTGGGCTCCTACGAGCAGTACTTC. Translated, it gives CASSERTVGSYEQYF.

J is TRBJ1-3 and V is TRBV9, with D possibly TRBD1 on 6 matching bases. CDR1 is SGDLS, CDR2 YYNGEE, per germline. The CDR3 is 16 residues long. V was clipped by 4 bases and J by 0 bases, with 14 bases between them. CDR3 nucleotides: TGTGCCAGCAGCTACATGACAGGCGTCTCTGGAAACACCATATATTTT. It codes for CASSYMTGVSGNTIYF.